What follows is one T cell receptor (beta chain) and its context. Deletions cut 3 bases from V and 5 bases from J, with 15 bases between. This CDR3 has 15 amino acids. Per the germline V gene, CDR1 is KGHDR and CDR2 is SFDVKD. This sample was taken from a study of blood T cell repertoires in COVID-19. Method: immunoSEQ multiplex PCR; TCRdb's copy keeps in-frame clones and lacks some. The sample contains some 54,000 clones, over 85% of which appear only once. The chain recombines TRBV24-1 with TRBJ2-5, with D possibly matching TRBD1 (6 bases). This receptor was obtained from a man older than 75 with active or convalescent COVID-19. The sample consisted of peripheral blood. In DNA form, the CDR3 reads TGTGCCACCAGTGATGGGGGCCTCCTCCGGGAGACCCAGTACTTC. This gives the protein CATSDGGLLRETQYF.